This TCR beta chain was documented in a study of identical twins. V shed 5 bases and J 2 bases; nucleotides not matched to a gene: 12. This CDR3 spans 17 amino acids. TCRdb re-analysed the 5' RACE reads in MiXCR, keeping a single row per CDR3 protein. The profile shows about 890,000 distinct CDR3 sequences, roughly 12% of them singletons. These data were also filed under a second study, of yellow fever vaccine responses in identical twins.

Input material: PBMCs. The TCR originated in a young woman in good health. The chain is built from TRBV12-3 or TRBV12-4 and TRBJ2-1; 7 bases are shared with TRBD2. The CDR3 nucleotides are TGTGCCAGCAGTGGAGGACGGGAGGCCCGGACCTACAATGAGCAGTTCTTC. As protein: CASSGGREARTYNEQFF.